The 20 T cell receptor beta chains given below trace back to one sample, sequenced in a study of shared clonotypes between healthy human individuals. Here immunoSEQ multiplex PCR was the method, and the copy in TCRdb shows in-frame clones only, minus some. The sample consists of under 2.5 million clones, 85% to 95% of them appearing once. The material sequenced was naive CD4+ T cells from PBMCs. Subset described: CD45RA+ positively selected. Receptors were obtained from a man aged 18-30 years in good health. Some clones in this sample may be carry-over from other donors' samples.

A word on this clone: A read error may account for a junction end that differs from germline. The chain carries TRBV6-1 and TRBJ2-2; TRBD2 aligns across 10 bases. Looked up from germline, CDR1 is MNHNS and CDR2 is SASEGT. The CDR3 contains 16 residues. Here the CDR3 reads CASSEGLAANTGELFF. The CDR3 coding sequence is TGTGCCAGCAGCGAAGGACTAGCGGCGAACACCGGGGAGCTGTTTTTT.

This chain connects TRBV5-1 to TRBJ2-5; TRBD2 might be the D (7 bases). This CDR3 has 15 amino acids. Per the germline V gene, CDR1 is SGHRS and CDR2 is YFSETQ. Trimming removed 4 bases at V and 5 bases at J, with 18 bases between. As DNA, the CDR3 is TGCGCCAGCAGCCCCGGGGGCGGGAGCAGGGAGACCCAGTACTTC. It translates to CASSPGGGSRETQYF. Full variable domain (missing parts from reference TRBV5-1 and TRBJ2-5): KAGVTQTPRYLIKTRGQQVTLSCSPISGHRSVSWYQQTPGQGLQFLFEYFSETQRNKGNFPGRFSGRQFSNSRSEMNVSTLELGDSALYLCASSPGGGSRETQYFGPGTRLLVL.

The chain links TRBV7-2 to TRBJ1-2; possible D gene TRBD1, 6 bases. Germline CDR1 reads SGHTA; CDR2 reads FQGNSA. The CDR3 has 15 amino acids. With 1 base removed from V and 8 bases from J, the gap between germline ends came to 17 bases. CDR3 sequence reads: CASSLVRPGVGGYTF. Written as DNA, the CDR3 is TGTGCCAGCAGCTTAGTGCGACCAGGGGTTGGCGGCTACACCTTC.

J is TRBJ1-1 and V is TRBV19; D is undetermined. There are 13 residues in the CDR3. Trimming took 6 bases from V and 0 from J, leaving 8 bases between them. Per germline, CDR1 LNHDA and CDR2 SQIVND (reference sequence). Here the CDR3 reads CASREHLNTEAFF. The CDR3 DNA follows: TGTGCCAGTAGAGAACACCTGAACACTGAAGCTTTCTTT.

The V gene is TRBV5-1, the J gene TRBJ1-4, with 11 positions matching TRBD1. Germline V CDR1 and CDR2: SGHRS, YFSETQ. The CDR3 sequence is 17 residues long. V was clipped by 3 bases and J by 0 bases; unmatched bases: 4. CDR3 protein: CASSSGQGDATNEKLFF. For the CDR3, the DNA is TGCGCCAGCAGCTCGGGACAGGGGGATGCAACTAATGAAAAACTGTTTTTT. The variable domain in full, with the rest retrieved from reference TRBV5-1 and TRBJ1-4, is KAGVTQTPRYLIKTRGQQVTLSCSPISGHRSVSWYQQTPGQGLQFLFEYFSETQRNKGNFPGRFSGRQFSNSRSEMNVSTLELGDSALYLCASSSGQGDATNEKLFFGSGTQLSVL.

This rearrangement joins TRBV28 to TRBJ2-7, with 8 nucleotides matching TRBD1. Looked up from germline, CDR1 is MDHEN and CDR2 is SYDVKM. The CDR3 runs to 13 residues. J was trimmed by 2 bases and V by 10 bases; bases with no gene match: 7. The CDR3 region is CATQGAGAYEQYF. CDR3 bases: TGTGCCACCCAGGGGGCAGGGGCCTACGAGCAGTACTTC. Variable domain in full (rest from reference TRBV28 and TRBJ2-7): DVKVTQSSRYLVKRTGEKVFLECVQDMDHENMFWYRQDPGLGLRLIYFSYDVKMKEKGDIPEGYSVSREKKERFSLILESASTNQTSMYLCATQGAGAYEQYFGPGTRLTVT.

This chain links TRBV9 with TRBJ2-1, with 9 bases fitting TRBD2. There are 16 residues in the CDR3. After removal of 2 bases from V and 3 bases from J, the junction contained 6 bases not matched to a gene. Germline CDR1 is SGDLS and CDR2 is YYNGEE. DNA of the CDR3: TGTGCCAGCAGCGTCTTTAGCGGGAGTGACTACAATGAGCAGTTCTTC. Protein sequence: CASSVFSGSDYNEQFF.

The chain links TRBV5-1 to TRBJ2-3, with 10 nucleotides matching TRBD1. From germline, CDR1 is SGHRS and CDR2 YFSETQ. V was pared by 3 bases and J by 2 bases, with 3 bases of the junction left unmatched. The CDR3 spans 15 residues. CDR3 sequence reads: CASSSGQGITDTQYF. DNA of the CDR3: TGCGCCAGCAGCTCGGGACAGGGGATCACAGATACGCAGTATTTT.

V is TRBV6-6 and J is TRBJ2-5; tentatively, D is TRBD2 (5 bases). Trimming took 6 bases from V and 5 from J, leaving 16 bases between them. From germline, CDR1 is MNHNY and CDR2 SVGAGI (reference sequence). CDR3 length: 14 amino acids. The CDR3: CASSQEPRGETQYF. The DNA of the CDR3 is TGTGCCAGCAGCCAGGAACCCCGGGGTGAGACCCAGTACTTC.

The gene calls are TRBV18 and TRBJ1-3; D is ambiguous. This CDR3 is 16 amino acids long. V shed 3 bases and J shed 0 bases, with 12 bases lying between them. In germline, CDR1 is KGHSH, CDR2 LQKENI. This CDR3 reads CASSPPLDLSGNTIYF. DNA of the CDR3: TGTGCCAGCTCACCCCCACTCGACCTCTCTGGAAACACCATATATTTT.

This rearrangement joins TRBV5-1 to TRBJ2-1; TRBD2 aligns across 7 bases. The CDR3 is 15 amino acids. Trimming cost V 7 bases and J 7 bases; bases outside gene matches: 14. The germline V gene has CDR1 SGHRS and CDR2 YFSETQ. The CDR3 loop is CASAVGLAEGNEQFF. The CDR3 DNA reads TGCGCCAGCGCCGTGGGGCTAGCGGAAGGGAATGAGCAGTTCTTC.

J is TRBJ1-2 and V is TRBV6-6; the D is unclear. Trimming took 5 bases from V and 8 from J, leaving 18 bases between them. Germline V gives CDR1 MNHNY, CDR2 SVGAGI (reference sequence). This CDR3 comprises 14 residues. The chain's CDR3 is CASSTPPGSKGYTF. CDR3 nucleotide sequence: TGTGCCAGCAGTACCCCCCCGGGGAGTAAAGGCTACACCTTC.

The rearrangement joins TRBV18 to TRBJ2-2; the D is unclear. CDR1 and CDR2 (germline): KGHSH, LQKENI. V shed 6 bases and J shed 1 base, with 9 bases lying between them. The CDR3 is 14 amino acids. This chain's CDR3 is CASSPIGNTGELFF. The CDR3 DNA is TGTGCCAGCTCCCCCATTGGGAACACCGGGGAGCTGTTTTTT.

The sample holds one count of this clone. The CDR3 nucleotides are TGTGCCAGCAGCGCCTCGACAGGGAACACTGAAGCTTTCTTT. Its translation is CASSASTGNTEAFF. V usage is TRBV7-9 and J usage is TRBJ1-1; D is possibly TRBD1 (6 bases). V lost 5 bases and J lost 1, with 11 bases in between. CDR1 is SEHNR, CDR2 FQNEAQ, per germline (reference sequence). The CDR3 sequence is 14 residues long.

The chain combines TRBV7-2 with TRBJ2-7; the match to TRBD1 covers 7 bases. Germline V gene sequence: CDR1 SGHTA, CDR2 FQGNSA. Trimming at V came to 2 bases and at J to 3 bases, leaving 10 bases not matched to a gene. The CDR3 is made up of 16 amino acids. CDR3 protein: CASSLRSAGGDYEQYF. The CDR3 DNA follows: TGTGCCAGCAGCTTAAGAAGCGCAGGGGGTGACTACGAGCAGTACTTC.

The chain recombines TRBV27 with TRBJ2-7, with D perhaps assigned TRBD1 or TRBD2 (5 bases each). V lost 5 bases and J lost 4, with 12 bases in between. CDR1 MNHEY and CDR2 SMNVEV come from the germline V gene (reference sequence). CDR3 length: 13 amino acids. The CDR3 region has the DNA TGTGCCAGCAGTGGACGGGGCGTGTACGAGCAGTACTTC. It encodes CASSGRGVYEQYF.

This chain uses TRBV6-6 with TRBJ1-1; a possible D gene is TRBD1 (6 bases). This CDR3 is 16 amino acids long. Per germline, CDR1 MNHNY and CDR2 SVGAGI (reference sequence). V shed 6 bases and J shed 1 base, with 18 bases lying between them. Here the CDR3 DNA reads TGTGCCAGCAGGGAGGGGAGGGGGGCTTCGAACACTGAAGCTTTCTTT. Protein product: CASREGRGASNTEAFF.

The chain carries TRBV7-9 and TRBJ2-1; 8 bases map to TRBD1. Per germline, CDR1 SEHNR and CDR2 FQNEAQ (reference sequence). The CDR3 extends over 16 amino acids. V lost 1 base to trimming and J lost 10 bases; unmatched junction nucleotides: 12. The CDR3 sequence is CASSLVWQGAIIEQFF. The CDR3 DNA follows: TGTGCCAGCAGCTTAGTATGGCAGGGGGCGATTATAGAGCAGTTCTTC.

The chain uses TRBV5-1 and TRBJ2-7; tentative D call: TRBD1 (6 bases). CDR1 is SGHRS, CDR2 YFSETQ, per germline. Trimming took 3 bases from V and 1 from J, leaving 14 bases between them. This CDR3 comprises 15 residues. The CDR3 bases are TGCGCCAGCAGCTCGGCAGGGGTTCTTTCCTACGAGCAGTACTTC. It translates to CASSSAGVLSYEQYF. Drawing the rest from reference TRBV5-1 and TRBJ2-7, the complete variable domain is KAGVTQTPRYLIKTRGQQVTLSCSPISGHRSVSWYQQTPGQGLQFLFEYFSETQRNKGNFPGRFSGRQFSNSRSEMNVSTLELGDSALYLCASSSAGVLSYEQYFGPGTRLTVT.

The chain is built from TRBV11-2 and TRBJ1-4; 8 bases are shared with TRBD1. Germline V gene sequence: CDR1 SGHAT, CDR2 FQNNGV. Trimming cost V 5 bases and J 2 bases; bases outside gene matches: 7. This CDR3 has 16 residues. The CDR3, as DNA: TGTGCCAGCAGCGACAACAGGGGGAGCACTAATGAAAAACTGTTTTTT. Its translation: CASSDNRGSTNEKLFF.